This T cell receptor beta chain was profiled in a study of radiation and T cells in renal cell carcinoma. Trimming left V 9 bases short and J 3 bases short, with 11 bases between. This CDR3 spans 13 amino acids. CDR1 LNHDA and CDR2 SQIVND come from the germline V gene (reference sequence). This table comes from immunoSEQ multiplex PCR, and its TCRdb copy is limited to in-frame clones, with some not included. In the table there are more than 95,000 clones, about four fifths of which are singletons. The time point was: blood 2 weeks post-SBRT. The treatment: 15 Gy SBRT to primary tumor, nephrectomy 4 weeks later.

V and J are TRBV19 and TRBJ1-4; D gene ambiguous. The source was blood, collected from a patient whose treatment included radiotherapy and nephrectomy. The receptor was isolated from a man aged 50-60 years with renal cell carcinoma. CDR3 amino acids: CASQTRANEKLFF. The CDR3 coding sequence is TGTGCCAGCCAAACAAGAGCTAATGAAAAACTGTTTTTT.